This T cell receptor (beta chain) was captured by sequencing in a study of T cell responses to AZD1222 COVID-19 vaccine. Broader study findings: Clonal diversity was possibly underestimated, and the donors were mostly white British, with more females.

A remark on this clone: The antigen remains unidentified.

The protocol was immunoSEQ multiplex PCR, while the TCRdb copy is restricted to in-frame clones and leaves out a portion. The repertoire includes about 97,000 clones, about 90% of them detected once, and about 15% sits in the top ten. This CDR3 comprises 15 residues. Trimming at V came to 4 bases and at J to 0 bases, leaving 7 bases not matched to a gene. Germline CDR1 reads SGHRS; CDR2 reads YFSETQ. This TCR came from an adult in good health. Material: peripheral blood, obtained on day 0 of AZD1222 vaccination. V gene TRBV5-1 combines with J gene TRBJ2-7, with TRBD2 identical over 7 bases. The CDR3, as DNA: TGCGCCAGCAGCCCACCATGGGAGGGCTCCTACGAGCAGTACTTC. It specifies CASSPPWEGSYEQYF.